This T cell receptor beta chain was observed in a study of CD8+CD57+ T cells in acquired aplastic anemia. Looking at the study overall: When averaged, DNA from sorted CD4+ and CD8+ cells came to 3 to 4 ug. Broader study findings: The number of CD8+ CDR3 sequences shared by patients and controls was about 30.

Concerning this clonotype: Antigen: not known.

The CDR3 has 12 amino acids. Per the germline V gene, CDR1 is SGDLS and CDR2 is YYNGEE. V was trimmed by 3 bases and J by 0 bases, leaving 4 bases between them. Sequencing was done on patients that had shown CD8+CD57+ cell expansion by flow cytometry. TCR beta VDJ combinations and CDR3 sequences were profiled from genomic DNA. A single record per CDR3 protein comes from TCRdb applying MiXCR to the reads. The sample yields roughly 61,000 distinct CDR3 sequences, approximately 54% seen once. The chain combines TRBV9 with TRBJ2-7; D remains ambiguous. Sequencing was carried out using sorted CD4+, CD8+, or CD8+CD57+ T cells (not recorded which) from PBMCs. This sequence originates from a human donor with aplastic anemia. Here the CDR3 DNA reads TGTGCCAGCAGCGCCGACTCCTACGAGCAGTACTTC. This codes for CASSADSYEQYF.